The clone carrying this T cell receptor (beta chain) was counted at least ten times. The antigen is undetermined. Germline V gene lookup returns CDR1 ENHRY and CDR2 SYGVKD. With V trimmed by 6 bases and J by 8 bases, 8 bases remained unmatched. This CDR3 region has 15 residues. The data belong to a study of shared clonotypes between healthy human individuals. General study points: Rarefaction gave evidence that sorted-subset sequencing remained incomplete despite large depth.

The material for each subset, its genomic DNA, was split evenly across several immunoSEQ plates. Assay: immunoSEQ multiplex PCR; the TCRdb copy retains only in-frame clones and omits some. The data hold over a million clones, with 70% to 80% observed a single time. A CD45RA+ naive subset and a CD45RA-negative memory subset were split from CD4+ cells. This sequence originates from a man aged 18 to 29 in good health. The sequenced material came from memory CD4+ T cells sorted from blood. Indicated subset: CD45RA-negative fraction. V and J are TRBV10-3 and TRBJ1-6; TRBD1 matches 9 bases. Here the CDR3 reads CAISEDRGFYSPLHF. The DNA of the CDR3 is TGTGCCATCAGCGAAGACAGGGGGTTTTATTCACCCCTCCACTTT.